This TCR beta chain came from a study of T cells after yellow fever vaccination. This clonotype was seen more than once but under ten times. TCRdb called the 5' RACE reads again in MiXCR, with one record for every CDR3 protein. The table has a few hundred thousand distinct CDR3 sequences, 6.9% seen once. The germline V gene has CDR1 ENHRY and CDR2 SYGVKD. V was cut by 2 bases and J by 4 bases, with 5 bases left in between. The CDR3 runs to 12 residues. The TCR was taken from a man aged 30 to 39 who received the YFV17D yellow fever vaccine. The chain has TRBV10-3 and TRBJ2-5; D not resolved. The specimen was CD4+ T cells sorted from PBMCs, collected 15 days after the yellow fever booster vaccination. The CDR3 here is CAISENRETQYF. The CDR3 DNA sequence: TGTGCCATCAGTGAGAATAGAGAGACCCAGTACTTC.